The clone carrying this TCR beta chain turned up a few times. The sample is drawn from a study of cytomegalovirus exposure and HLA in healthy donors. Whole-study context: The study's early data release held about 80 million unique TCRs from HLA-typed donors.

The study ran its PCR with 60 Vbeta and 13 Jbeta primers. Sequenced by immunoSEQ multiplex PCR; TCRdb stores in-frame clones only, minus some. The sample has 90,000 to 120,000 clones, about four fifths seen once. Trimming cost V 0 bases and J 5 bases, with 6 bases left between them. Germline V lookup: CDR1 SGHRS, CDR2 YFSETQ. This CDR3 spans 12 amino acids. The sequence derives from a young man in good health and CMV-seropositive. The J gene is TRBJ2-7, the V gene TRBV5-1; no clear D. Sequenced sample: PBMCs. The CDR3 DNA sequence: TGCGCCAGCAGCTTGGGACAAGACGAGCAGTACTTC. Translated, it gives CASSLGQDEQYF.